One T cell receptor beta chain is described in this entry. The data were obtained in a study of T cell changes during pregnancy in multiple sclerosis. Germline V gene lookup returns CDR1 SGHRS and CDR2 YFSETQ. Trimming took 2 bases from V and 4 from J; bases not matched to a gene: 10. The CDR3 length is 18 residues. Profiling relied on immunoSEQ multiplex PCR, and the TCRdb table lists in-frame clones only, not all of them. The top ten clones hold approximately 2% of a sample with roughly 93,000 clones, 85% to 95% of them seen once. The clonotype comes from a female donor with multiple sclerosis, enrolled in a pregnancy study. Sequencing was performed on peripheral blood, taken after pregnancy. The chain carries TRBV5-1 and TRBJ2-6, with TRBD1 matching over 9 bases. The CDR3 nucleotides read TGCGCCAGCAGCTTCCTGACAGGGGGATTGTGGGGGGCCAACGTCCTGACTTTC. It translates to CASSFLTGGLWGANVLTF.